A single sample is the source of the 11 T cell receptor beta chains below, sequenced in a study of blood T cell repertoires in COVID-19. Here immunoSEQ multiplex PCR was the method, and the copy in TCRdb shows in-frame clones only, minus some. This table has 140,000 to 150,000 clones, roughly 85% appearing once. What was sequenced was peripheral blood. These receptors were collected from a woman in her sixties or seventies with COVID-19, enrolled during active disease.

The V gene is TRBV5-6, the J gene TRBJ2-1; a possible D gene is TRBD1 (6 bases). From germline, CDR1 is SGHDT and CDR2 YYEEEE. V was shortened by 4 bases and J by 1 base, with 9 bases between the two germline ends. The CDR3 sequence is 14 residues long. CDR3 in amino acids: CASSQGQSYNEQFF. CDR3 in DNA: TGTGCCAGCAGCCAAGGACAGTCCTACAATGAGCAGTTCTTC.

The chain couples TRBV5-4 to TRBJ2-7; 9 nucleotides align to TRBD1. V shed 4 bases, J shed 6 bases, and the junction held 11 bases outside the gene matches. The germline gives CDR1 SGHNT, CDR2 YYREEE (reference sequence). The CDR3 contains 15 residues. Written as DNA, the CDR3 is TGTGCCAGCAGCACAAAGGACAGGGGCTCTCTCGAGCAGTACTTC. Amino acid sequence: CASSTKDRGSLEQYF.

This chain joins TRBV24-1 and TRBJ2-7, with D tentatively TRBD1 (6 bases). The CDR3 has 15 residues. Germline V gives CDR1 KGHDR, CDR2 SFDVKD. The ends were cut back, 9 bases at V and 5 bases at J, with 22 bases in the middle. This chain's CDR3 is CATGRITGTGDEQYF. For the CDR3, the DNA is TGTGCCACCGGGCGGATAACAGGGACCGGAGACGAGCAGTACTTC.

The chain uses TRBV12-3 or TRBV12-4 and TRBJ1-5, with D possibly matching TRBD1 (6 bases). V gave up 5 bases and J gave up 7 bases, with 9 bases separating them. The CDR3 has 12 residues. CDR3 protein: CASSPQGQPQHF. The CDR3 DNA sequence: TGTGCCAGCAGTCCACAGGGCCAGCCCCAGCATTTT.

The J gene is TRBJ2-1, the V gene TRBV9; a possible D gene is TRBD1 (6 bases). The CDR3 extends over 16 amino acids. The germline V gene encodes CDR1 SGDLS and CDR2 YYNGEE. V was pared by 3 bases and J by 0 bases, with 13 bases between. The CDR3 spells CASSDDRLSSYNEQFF. DNA for the CDR3: TGTGCCAGCAGCGACGACAGGTTGAGCTCCTACAATGAGCAGTTCTTC.

This CDR3 is CASSLAGAGGFQPQHF. The DNA of the CDR3 is TGTGCCAGCAGCTTGGCCGGGGCAGGGGGCTTTCAGCCCCAGCATTTT. J is TRBJ1-5 and V is TRBV5-5, with TRBD1 matching 8 bases. Unmatched junction bases numbered 8, after V lost 0 bases and J lost 6 bases. CDR1 is SGHKS, CDR2 YYEKEE, per germline (reference sequence). The CDR3 has 16 residues.

The chain joins TRBV11-2 to TRBJ1-2; a possible D gene is TRBD1 (6 bases). The CDR3 totals 15 residues. Trimming cost V 0 bases and J 6 bases, with 14 bases left between them. Germline-derived CDR1 and CDR2 are SGHAT and FQNNGV. CDR3 in amino acids: CASSLDPAGAHGYTF. The DNA of the CDR3 is TGTGCCAGCAGCTTAGATCCGGCAGGGGCCCATGGCTACACCTTC.

The V and J genes are TRBV18 and TRBJ1-1; 9 nucleotides line up with TRBD1. CDR1 is KGHSH and CDR2 is LQKENI in the germline V gene. V lost 3 bases and J lost 6; bases outside the gene matches: 8. The CDR3 is 15 residues long. Written as DNA, the CDR3 is TGTGCCAGCTCACCCAGGACAGGGGAGTTGGCTGAAGCTTTCTTT. Translation gives CASSPRTGELAEAFF.

The genes are TRBV9 and TRBJ1-3; weak D call: TRBD1 (6 bases). From germline, CDR1 is SGDLS and CDR2 YYNGEE. This CDR3 spans 15 amino acids. Trimming removed 0 bases from V and 5 bases from J, with 12 bases in between. In nucleotides, the CDR3 is TGTGCCAGCAGCGTAGGTGGGGGCACCAGAAACACCATATATTTT. The encoded protein is CASSVGGGTRNTIYF.

V and J are TRBV6-5 and TRBJ1-5; tentative D call: TRBD1 (6 bases). Germline CDR1 is MNHEY and CDR2 is SVGAGI. V was shortened by 8 bases and J by 0 bases, with 11 bases between the two germline ends. CDR3 length: 14 amino acids. The CDR3 nucleotides are TGTGCCAGCCGGGACATCGATAGCAATCAGCCCCAGCATTTT. It specifies CASRDIDSNQPQHF.

V usage is TRBV4-1 and J usage is TRBJ2-2, with 8 nucleotides matching TRBD2. Looked up from germline, CDR1 is MGHRA and CDR2 is YSYEKL. V lost 4 bases and J lost 4; bases outside the gene matches: 17. The CDR3 extends over 19 amino acids. CDR3 DNA: TGCGCCAGCAGCCGGGGGTGGACGTGGAGCGGGGGTCTCACCGGGGAGCTGTTTTTT. It specifies CASSRGWTWSGGLTGELFF.